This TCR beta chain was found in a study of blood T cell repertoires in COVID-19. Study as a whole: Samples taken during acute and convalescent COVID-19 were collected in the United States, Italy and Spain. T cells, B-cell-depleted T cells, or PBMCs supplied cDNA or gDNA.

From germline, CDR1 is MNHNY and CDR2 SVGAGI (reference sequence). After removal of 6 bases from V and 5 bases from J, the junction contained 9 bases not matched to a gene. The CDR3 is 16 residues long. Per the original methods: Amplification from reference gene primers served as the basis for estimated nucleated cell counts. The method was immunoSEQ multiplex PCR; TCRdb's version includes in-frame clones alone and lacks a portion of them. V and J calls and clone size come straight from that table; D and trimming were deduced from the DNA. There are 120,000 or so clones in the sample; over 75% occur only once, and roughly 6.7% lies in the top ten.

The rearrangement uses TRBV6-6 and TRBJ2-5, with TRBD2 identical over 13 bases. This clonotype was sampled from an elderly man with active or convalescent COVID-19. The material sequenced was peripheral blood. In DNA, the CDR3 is TGTGCCAGCAGGCAAACTAGCGGGGGGGCCGGGGAGACCCAGTACTTC. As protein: CASRQTSGGAGETQYF.